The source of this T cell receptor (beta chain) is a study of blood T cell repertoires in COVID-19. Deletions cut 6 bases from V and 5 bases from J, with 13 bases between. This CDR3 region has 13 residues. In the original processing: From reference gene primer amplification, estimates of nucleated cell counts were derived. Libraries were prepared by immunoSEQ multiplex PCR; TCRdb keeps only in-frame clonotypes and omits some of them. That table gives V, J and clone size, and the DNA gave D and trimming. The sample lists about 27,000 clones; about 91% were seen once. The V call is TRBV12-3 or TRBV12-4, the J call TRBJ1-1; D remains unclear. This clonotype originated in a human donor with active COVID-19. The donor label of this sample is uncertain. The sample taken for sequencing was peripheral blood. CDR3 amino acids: CASREGAGTEAFF. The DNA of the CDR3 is TGTGCCAGCAGGGAGGGCGCCGGGACTGAAGCTTTCTTT.